A single sample is the source of the 32 T cell receptor beta chains below, sequenced in a study of T cell responses to AZD1222 COVID-19 vaccine. This table comes from immunoSEQ multiplex PCR, and its TCRdb copy is limited to in-frame clones, with some not included. The sample holds tens of thousands of clones, 88% seen once. The sequenced sample was peripheral blood, obtained 28 days after the second AZD1222 dose. These receptors were obtained from an adult who received the AZD1222 COVID-19 vaccine.

The rearrangement uses TRBV11-3 and TRBJ1-3; D ambiguous. The length of the CDR3 is 17 residues. Trimming took 0 bases from V and 0 from J, leaving 12 bases between them. CDR1 is SGHNT, CDR2 YENEEA, per germline. CDR3 in DNA: TGTGCCAGCAGCTTAGAGTCCTTTGGGGACTCTGGAAACACCATATATTTT. Protein: CASSLESFGDSGNTIYF.

This sequence joins TRBV5-1 and TRBJ1-2; D perhaps matches TRBD1 (6 bases). In germline, CDR1 is SGHRS, CDR2 YFSETQ. The ends were cut back, 5 bases at V and 4 bases at J, with 15 bases in the middle. This CDR3 is built from 14 residues. The CDR3 DNA reads as TGCGCCAGCAGTGACTCGGGGGCGAGCTATGGCTACACCTTC. Translated, it gives CASSDSGASYGYTF.

This clone was seen a handful of times. The chain employs TRBV4-3 and TRBJ2-1; D ambiguous. The CDR3 loop spans 16 amino acids. The V gene lost 3 bases and the J gene lost 7 bases, with 19 bases spanning the gap. CDR1 and CDR2 (germline): LGHNA, YSLEER. This chain's CDR3 is CASSQLSFLAGNEQFF. CDR3 coding DNA: TGCGCCAGCAGCCAGCTCTCTTTCTTGGCTGGGAATGAGCAGTTCTTC.

The chain is built from TRBV23-1 and TRBJ2-1; no clear D. TRBV23-1 is designated an ORF whose function remains uncertain. V lost 0 bases to trimming and J lost 5 bases, with 17 bases between them. There are 17 residues in the CDR3. In DNA, the CDR3 is TGCGCCAGCAGTCAATCCGAAGCCGGTAAGGATAACAATGAGCAGTTCTTC. Protein sequence: CASSQSEAGKDNNEQFF.

The genes are TRBV5-4 and TRBJ2-7; a possible D gene is TRBD2 (5 bases). The CDR3 sequence is 13 residues long. Trimming left V 5 bases short and J 3 bases short, with 12 bases between. CDR1 and CDR2 (germline): SGHNT, YYREEE (reference sequence). The CDR3 DNA reads TGTGCCAGCAGTTCGGGGTTCGACTACGAGCAGTACTTC. Its protein is CASSSGFDYEQYF.

V is TRBV7-2 and J is TRBJ1-5; 9 bases match TRBD1. The germline CDR1 and CDR2 sequences are SGHTA and FQGNSA. The CDR3 extends over 15 amino acids. Trimming took 5 bases from V and 7 from J; bases not matched to a gene: 9. The CDR3 nucleotides read TGTGCCAGCAGCCTTAGACAGGGGGAGGAACAGCCCCAGCATTTT. As protein: CASSLRQGEEQPQHF.

This clone was detected a few times. The V gene is TRBV3-1 (or the pseudogene TRBV3-2), the J gene TRBJ2-1, with a tentative D call TRBD1 (6 bases). The germline V gene has CDR1 LGHDT and CDR2 YNNKEL (reference sequence). V was trimmed by 4 bases and J by 0 bases, leaving 13 bases between them. The CDR3 is 16 amino acids. The CDR3 DNA is TGTGCCAGCAGCCTACCCACAGGGAGCTCCTACAATGAGCAGTTCTTC. Translation gives CASSLPTGSSYNEQFF.

The rearrangement joins TRBV6-7 to TRBJ2-3; tentative D call: TRBD2 (5 bases). TRBV6-7 is assigned to the ORF class and has an uncertain function. The length of the CDR3 is 15 residues. V was trimmed by 2 bases and J by 2 bases, leaving 11 bases between them. CDR3 in amino acids: CASSYPGSPTDTQYF. The CDR3 DNA reads as TGTGCCAGCAGTTACCCGGGGTCCCCCACAGATACGCAGTATTTT.

The chain has TRBV6-6 and TRBJ2-2; D is ambiguous. The CDR3 extends over 13 amino acids. The V gene lost 6 bases and the J gene lost 4 bases, with 9 bases spanning the gap. Germline loops: CDR1 MNHNY, CDR2 SVGAGI (reference sequence). This CDR3 reads CASRQGSTGELFF. In nucleotides, the CDR3 is TGTGCCAGCAGGCAAGGCAGCACCGGGGAGCTGTTTTTT.

The chain combines TRBV4-3 with TRBJ2-2, with a tentative D call TRBD1 (9 bases). CDR1 is LGHNA and CDR2 is YSLEER in the germline V gene. Trimming shortened V by 3 bases and J by 5 bases, and 19 bases separated the two germline ends. This CDR3 spans 17 amino acids. CDR3 DNA sequence: TGCGCCAGCAGCCATCACGCGGGGGGACAGGGAACCGGGGAGCTGTTTTTT. It encodes CASSHHAGGQGTGELFF.

The J gene is TRBJ2-1, the V gene TRBV5-1, with no clear D. Germline loops: CDR1 SGHRS, CDR2 YFSETQ. Trimming took off 1 base at V and 0 bases at J, with 2 bases between the two ends. The CDR3 loop spans 13 amino acids. This CDR3 is CASSLSSYNEQFF. The CDR3 DNA reads TGCGCCAGCAGCTTGAGCTCCTACAATGAGCAGTTCTTC.

The sample holds a few counts of this clone. The V and J genes are TRBV7-2 and TRBJ1-2, with D unresolved. This CDR3 is 16 amino acids long. Trimming pared 5 bases from V and 0 bases from J, leaving 16 bases between. CDR1 and CDR2 from the germline V gene are SGHTA and FQGNSA. CDR3 loop: CASSAFGQNANYGYTF. The CDR3 region has the DNA TGTGCCAGCAGCGCCTTCGGGCAGAACGCTAACTATGGCTACACCTTC.

V is TRBV28 and J is TRBJ1-1, with a weak D call TRBD1 (5 bases). Trimming took off 6 bases at V and 10 bases at J, with 15 bases between the two ends. CDR1 MDHEN and CDR2 SYDVKM come from the germline V gene. The CDR3 extends over 12 amino acids. CDR3 sequence reads: CASRDRDWGAFF. In DNA form, the CDR3 reads TGTGCCAGCAGGGACCGGGACTGGGGAGCTTTCTTT.

The chain links TRBV3-1 (or the pseudogene TRBV3-2) to TRBJ1-6; possible D gene TRBD1, 6 bases. CDR1 is LGHDT, CDR2 YNNKEL, per germline (reference sequence). Trimming removed 2 bases at V and 10 bases at J, with 15 bases between. The CDR3 is 15 residues long. The CDR3, as DNA: TGTGCCAGCAGCCAAACGGAGACAGGCAGGTCACCCCTCCACTTT. It encodes CASSQTETGRSPLHF.

This clone was found once. CDR3 region: CASSQDVGIYEQYF. The DNA for the CDR3 is TGCGCCAGCAGCCAAGATGTCGGGATCTACGAGCAGTACTTC. The chain links TRBV4-3 to TRBJ2-7; D may be TRBD2 (5 bases). The ends were cut back, 0 bases at V and 3 bases at J, with 9 bases in the middle. Per germline, CDR1 LGHNA and CDR2 YSLEER. The CDR3 is made up of 14 amino acids.

The V call is TRBV6-5, the J call TRBJ1-1; D gene uncertain. Germline V gene sequence: CDR1 MNHEY, CDR2 SVGAGI. Between the trimmed V and J ends, which lost 4 bases and 11 bases, there was a span of 11 bases. The CDR3 sequence is 11 residues long. The CDR3 reads CASSSGEVAFF. In DNA form, the CDR3 reads TGTGCCAGCAGTTCAGGCGAGGTGGCTTTCTTT.

The chain recombines TRBV5-6 with TRBJ2-7; perhaps D is TRBD1 or TRBD2 (5 bases each). Trimming shortened V by 1 base and J by 5 bases, and 16 bases separated the two germline ends. There are 15 residues in the CDR3. Germline CDR1 reads SGHDT; CDR2 reads YYEEEE. The CDR3 is CASSLRGRGVHEQYF. The DNA for the CDR3 is TGTGCCAGCAGCTTGAGGGGCCGAGGGGTTCACGAGCAGTACTTC.

J is TRBJ2-1 and V is TRBV11-2; 10 bases agree with TRBD2. The V and J ends lost 3 bases and 4 bases, in that order; junction bases with no gene match: 6. The CDR3 is 16 amino acids. Per the germline V gene, CDR1 is SGHAT and CDR2 is FQNNGV. CDR3 sequence: CASSLGSGGNYNEQFF. The CDR3 region has the DNA TGTGCCAGCAGCTTGGGTAGCGGGGGGAATTACAATGAGCAGTTCTTC. The full variable domain, in which reference TRBV11-2 and TRBJ2-1 provide the parts outside the CDR3, is EAGVAQSPRYKIIEKRQSVAFWCNPISGHATLYWYQQILGQGPKLLIQFQNNGVVDDSQLPKDRFSAERLKGVDSTLKIQPAKLEDSAVYLCASSLGSGGNYNEQFFGPGTRLTVL.

The chain links TRBV19 to TRBJ2-3, with D maybe TRBD2 (5 bases). The CDR3 has 14 amino acids. Germline lookup yields CDR1 LNHDA and CDR2 SQIVND (reference sequence). The V end was cut by 5 bases, the J end by 3 bases, with 12 bases between. The CDR3 bases are TGTGCCAGTAGTCCTAGCTTTACGACAGATACGCAGTATTTT. It is translated as CASSPSFTTDTQYF.

The chain uses TRBV5-6 and TRBJ1-2; 7 bases match TRBD1. This CDR3 region has 13 residues. Germline loops: CDR1 SGHDT, CDR2 YYEEEE. After removal of 6 bases from V and 5 bases from J, the junction contained 7 bases not matched to a gene. In nucleotides, the CDR3 is TGTGCCAGCAATGAGGGGGCTGGGTATGGCTACACCTTC. It translates to CASNEGAGYGYTF.

The chain has TRBV28 and TRBJ2-1, with TRBD2 matching over 9 bases. CDR1 is MDHEN and CDR2 is SYDVKM in the germline V gene. The length of the CDR3 is 16 residues. V dropped 8 bases and J dropped 3; count of bases not matched to a gene: 11. The CDR3 DNA reads TGTGCCAGCGACAATTTGGTGCGGGGGGGCTACAATGAGCAGTTCTTC. The encoded protein is CASDNLVRGGYNEQFF.

The chain couples TRBV4-3 to TRBJ1-4; D may be TRBD1 (5 bases). Germline-derived CDR1 and CDR2 are LGHNA and YSLEER. V shed 2 bases and J shed 3 bases, with 16 bases lying between them. The CDR3 has 17 amino acids. CDR3 protein: CASSQSDRGGANEKLFF. The CDR3 DNA follows: TGCGCCAGCAGCCAATCTGATAGGGGAGGAGCTAATGAAAAACTGTTTTTT.

The chain couples TRBV3-1 (or the pseudogene TRBV3-2) to TRBJ2-7; 8 nucleotides align to TRBD1. The CDR3 is 17 residues long. The germline V gene has CDR1 LGHDT and CDR2 YNNKEL (reference sequence). J was trimmed by 0 bases and V by 3 bases; bases with no gene match: 10. CDR3 residues: CASSQLIRTGSSYEQYF. Here the CDR3 DNA reads TGTGCCAGCAGCCAGCTCATAAGGACAGGGAGCTCCTACGAGCAGTACTTC.

The chain combines TRBV6-5 with TRBJ2-7, with D possibly TRBD2 on 5 matching bases. The V end lost 5 bases, the J end lost 6 bases, and 8 bases lay between the germline ends. Germline V lookup: CDR1 MNHEY, CDR2 SVGAGI. The length of the CDR3 is 11 residues. This chain's CDR3 is CASSLASEQYF. The CDR3 bases are TGTGCCAGCAGTCTAGCCTCCGAGCAGTACTTC.

J is TRBJ2-3 and V is TRBV3-1 (or the pseudogene TRBV3-2); tentatively, D is TRBD1 (6 bases). Trimming shortened V by 3 bases and J by 2 bases, and 12 bases separated the two germline ends. Germline CDR1 LGHDT, CDR2 YNNKEL (reference sequence). CDR3 length: 15 amino acids. The CDR3 is CASSQPGTNTDTQYF. In DNA form, the CDR3 reads TGTGCCAGCAGCCAGCCCGGGACAAACACAGATACGCAGTATTTT.

The chain joins TRBV6-6 to TRBJ2-7; D possibly matches TRBD1 or TRBD2 (6 bases each). The CDR3 contains 16 residues. V was clipped by 4 bases and J by 0 bases, with 16 bases between them. Germline loops: CDR1 MNHNY, CDR2 SVGAGI (reference sequence). The chain's CDR3 is CASSSPLGGFSYEQYF. The CDR3 DNA reads TGTGCCAGCAGTTCCCCGCTAGGGGGGTTCTCCTACGAGCAGTACTTC.

The gene calls are TRBV11-2 and TRBJ2-6; D is unresolved. This CDR3 comprises 14 residues. The germline V and J ends were trimmed by 5 bases and 2 bases, with 7 bases remaining between them. Per the germline V gene, CDR1 is SGHAT and CDR2 is FQNNGV. CDR3 protein: CASSPDPGANVLTF. In nucleotides, the CDR3 is TGTGCCAGCAGCCCGGATCCTGGGGCCAACGTCCTGACTTTC.

The CDR3 region is CATSDGAVSGANVLTF. The CDR3 nucleotides are TGTGCCACCAGTGACGGGGCGGTATCTGGGGCCAACGTCCTGACTTTC. The V call is TRBV24-1, the J call TRBJ2-6; D possibly matches TRBD1 or TRBD2 (5 bases each). CDR1 and CDR2 from the germline V gene are KGHDR and SFDVKD. Trimming pared 4 bases from V and 1 base from J, leaving 10 bases between. The CDR3 is 16 residues long.

This clone appeared once. The gene calls are TRBV5-1 and TRBJ1-4; TRBD1 might be the D (5 bases). The CDR3 covers 15 residues. Deletions cut 4 bases from V and 7 bases from J, with 17 bases between. Germline V CDR1 and CDR2: SGHRS, YFSETQ. The CDR3 sequence is CASSPTGGAAEKLFF. The CDR3 DNA reads TGCGCCAGCAGCCCCACCGGGGGTGCGGCTGAAAAACTGTTTTTT. The full variable domain, its missing parts supplied by reference TRBV5-1 and TRBJ1-4, is KAGVTQTPRYLIKTRGQQVTLSCSPISGHRSVSWYQQTPGQGLQFLFEYFSETQRNKGNFPGRFSGRQFSNSRSEMNVSTLELGDSALYLCASSPTGGAAEKLFFGSGTQLSVL.

The rearrangement links TRBV28 to TRBJ2-1; 12 nucleotides align to TRBD2. This CDR3 region has 16 residues. V lost 5 bases and J lost 7; bases outside the gene matches: 9. Germline V CDR1 and CDR2: MDHEN, SYDVKM. CDR3: CASSPRLAGGRNEQFF. Written as DNA, the CDR3 is TGTGCCAGCAGTCCCCGTCTAGCGGGGGGGCGAAATGAGCAGTTCTTC.

The CDR3, as DNA: TGTGCCATCAGCCAAACTCCAACAGGGGGCTCTGGAAACACCATATATTTT. It translates to CAISQTPTGGSGNTIYF. V gene TRBV10-3 combines with J gene TRBJ1-3; TRBD1 matches 8 bases. The CDR3 has 17 residues. Per the germline V gene, CDR1 is ENHRY and CDR2 is SYGVKD. The junction had 10 bases not matched to a gene; V was cut back by 6 bases and J by 0 bases.

This clone has just a few counts. The rearrangement joins TRBV3-1 (or the pseudogene TRBV3-2) to TRBJ2-2; possibly TRBD1 for D (6 bases). CDR3 length equals 17 residues. V shed 0 bases and J shed 2 bases, with 13 bases lying between them. The V gene's germline CDR1 is LGHDT and CDR2 YNNKEL (reference sequence). DNA of the CDR3: TGTGCCAGCAGCCAAGAGTTCGAGGGGGTAAACACCGGGGAGCTGTTTTTT. This translates into CASSQEFEGVNTGELFF.